Listed below are T cell receptor beta chains from one sample, sequenced in a study of T cell responses to AZD1222 COVID-19 vaccine. TCRdb keeps only in-frame clones here, not all; method: immunoSEQ multiplex PCR. Of about 120,000 clones listed, approximately 94% are singletons. The input for sequencing was peripheral blood, taken 28 days after the second AZD1222 dose. These receptors were collected from an adult who received the AZD1222 COVID-19 vaccine. The CDR3 runs from the conserved cysteine through the conserved F or W. Fields, in order: D gene, V gene, clone size, J gene, CDR3 DNA, CDR3 protein. D genes are given only for firm matches. The listing skips clone size in some rows; elsewhere it reads once, few, many or a size class.

TRBD2	TRBV9	NA	TRBJ2-1	TGTGCCAGCAGCGTTCGTACGGGAGGGAATGAGCAGTTCTTC	CASSVRTGGNEQFF
TRBD2	TRBV27	NA	TRBJ2-3	TGTGCCAGCAGTCCGGGACTAGCTATAGATACGCAGTATTTT	CASSPGLAIDTQYF
TRBD1	TRBV5-1	NA	TRBJ2-7	TGCGCCAGCAGCTTGACCGGGACAGGGCTCTACGAGCAGTACTTC	CASSLTGTGLYEQYF
NA	TRBV4-2	NA	TRBJ2-2	TGTGCCAGCAGCCAAGAAGGGATGGGGTACGACACCGGGGAGCTGTTTTTT	CASSQEGMGYDTGELFF
NA	TRBV19	NA	TRBJ2-1	TGTGCCAGTAGCAATTCCCTCAGAGTTGAGCAGTTCTTC	CASSNSLRVEQFF
TRBD2	TRBV18	NA	TRBJ2-7	TGTGCCAGCACGCCTAGCGGGAGATCGGGCGAGCAGTACTTC	CASTPSGRSGEQYF
NA	TRBV9	NA	TRBJ1-3	TGTGCCAGCAGCGTAGCCGGCAGCTCTGGAAACACCATATATTTT	CASSVAGSSGNTIYF
NA	TRBV6-5	NA	TRBJ2-7	TGTGCCAGCAGTTGGACTTCGACAGGGAGGGAGCAGTACTTC	CASSWTSTGREQYF
TRBD1	TRBV4-3	NA	TRBJ2-3	TGCGCCAGCAGCCTAGGACAGGGGGTCACAGATACGCAGTATTTT	CASSLGQGVTDTQYF
TRBD1	TRBV19	NA	TRBJ1-6	TGTGCCAGCACCGAACGACAGGGACATAATTCACCCCTCCACTTT	CASTERQGHNSPLHF
NA	TRBV10-3	NA	TRBJ2-7	TGTGCCACCGGGACGGATACCTACGAGCAGTACTTC	CATGTDTYEQYF
TRBD1	TRBV2	NA	TRBJ2-4	TGTGCCAGCACCGAGGGGACAGCCCAAAACATTCAGTACTTC	CASTEGTAQNIQYF
NA	TRBV5-6	NA	TRBJ2-7	TGTGCCAGCAGCTTGTCTGGCACCTCCTACGAGCAGTACTTC	CASSLSGTSYEQYF
NA	TRBV24-1	NA	TRBJ1-1	TGTGCCACCAGTGATGGGCTAAGGGGTGAAGCTTTCTTT	CATSDGLRGEAFF
NA	TRBV12-3/TRBV12-4	NA	TRBJ2-2	TGTGCCAGCAGCTTACCCGGGGAGCTGTTTTTT	CASSLPGELFF
TRBD1	TRBV18	NA	TRBJ1-1	TGTGCCAGCTCACCCGGACAGGGGGTTGAAGCTTTCTTT	CASSPGQGVEAFF
NA	TRBV21-1	NA	TRBJ2-6	TGTGCCAGCAGCTGGGCCAGGGAGCCTCCCTCTGGGGCCAACGTCCTGACTTTC	CASSWAREPPSGANVLTF
NA	TRBV7-8	once	TRBJ2-7	TGTGCCAGCAGCTTAGGGCAGGGCGGCTACGAGCAGTACTTC	CASSLGQGGYEQYF
TRBD1	TRBV19	NA	TRBJ1-2	TGTGCCAGTGGCCACAGGGGCCTTAACTATGGCTACACCTTC	CASGHRGLNYGYTF
TRBD2	TRBV20-1	NA	TRBJ2-3	TGCAGTGCTAGTAGGCGGGAGGGCCGGGATACGCAGTATTTT	CSASRREGRDTQYF
TRBD2	TRBV14	once	TRBJ2-3	TGTGCCAGCAGCCAACGCCCACCGGGACTAGCGGGATCGAGGTTTCCAGATACGCAGTATTTT	CASSQRPPGLAGSRFPDTQYF
NA	TRBV11-2	NA	TRBJ2-7	TGTGCCAGCAGCCTGCCGGCGAGTTCCTACGAGCAGTACTTC	CASSLPASSYEQYF
NA	TRBV2	once	TRBJ2-5	TGTGCCAGCAGTGATGACAACGGGCAAGAGACCCAGTACTTC	CASSDDNGQETQYF
TRBD1	TRBV15	NA	TRBJ2-3	TGTGCCACCAGCCTCAGGACAGGGGGTTATCGAGGTCACACAGATACGCAGTATTTT	CATSLRTGGYRGHTDTQYF
NA	TRBV9	once	TRBJ2-7	TGTGCCAGCAGCGTAGAGGCAGGGAGGCGCTACGAGCAGTACTTC	CASSVEAGRRYEQYF
NA	TRBV28	NA	TRBJ1-1	TGTGCCAGCAGTTTCCCTCCGAGCACTGAAGCTTTCTTT	CASSFPPSTEAFF
NA	TRBV15	once	TRBJ2-6	TGTGCCACCAGCAGAAGACAGGTCTCTGGGGCCAACGTCCTGACTTTC	CATSRRQVSGANVLTF
TRBD1	TRBV27	once	TRBJ1-1	TGTGCCAGCAGTCTGACAGGGGGCTCGGAGAACACTGAAGCTTTCTTT	CASSLTGGSENTEAFF
TRBD2	TRBV20-1	once	TRBJ2-5	TGCAGTGCTAGTGTCCGGGGGGGCCTAAAGACCCAGTACTTC	CSASVRGGLKTQYF
NA	TRBV19	NA	TRBJ2-2	TGTGCCAGTAGCCGACCGCGGGGGAACACCGGGGAGCTGTTTTTT	CASSRPRGNTGELFF
TRBD2	TRBV2	NA	TRBJ2-4	TGTGCCAGCATGCCGGAGCGGGACCTATTAGCCAAAAACATTCAGTACTTC	CASMPERDLLAKNIQYF
NA	TRBV21-1	NA	TRBJ2-2	TGTGCCAGCAAAGACCGTTACAGGGCCTCGAACACCGGGGAGCTGTTTTTT	CASKDRYRASNTGELFF
NA	TRBV4-1	NA	TRBJ2-7	TGCGCCAGCAGCCAAGAAGTGAAGGCTTCACCCCCCTACGAGCAGTACTTC	CASSQEVKASPPYEQYF
TRBD2	TRBV7-9	NA	TRBJ2-2	TGTGCCAGCAGCCCACGGGGTCTTGCGGGAGGAAACACCGGGGAGCTGTTTTTT	CASSPRGLAGGNTGELFF
TRBD1	TRBV19	NA	TRBJ1-6	TGTGCCAGTAGTCTGACAGGGGCCATATCACCCCTCCACTTT	CASSLTGAISPLHF
NA	TRBV7-2	NA	TRBJ2-1	TGTGCCAGCAGCCCGCCGAGGACTGATAATGAGCAGTTCTTC	CASSPPRTDNEQFF
NA	TRBV19	once	TRBJ1-1	TGTGCCAATATAGGGGGCACTGAAGCTTTCTTT	CANIGGTEAFF
TRBD1	TRBV11-2	NA	TRBJ2-1	TGTGCCAGCAGCCGTTGGACAGGGGGGACATACAATGAGCAGTTCTTC	CASSRWTGGTYNEQFF
TRBD1	TRBV2	NA	TRBJ1-2	TGTGCCAGCAGTGTCTATTCGGACAGGGTTCACTATGGCTACACCTTC	CASSVYSDRVHYGYTF
NA	TRBV5-4	NA	TRBJ1-1	TGTGCCAGCACAGTTGGCCGGGGAGCTAGAGGTGCGAACACTGAAGCTTTCTTT	CASTVGRGARGANTEAFF
TRBD1	TRBV4-2	NA	TRBJ1-1	TGTGCCAGCAGCCAAGCCAGGGGGACTGAAGCTTTCTTT	CASSQARGTEAFF
NA	TRBV6-2/TRBV6-3	NA	TRBJ1-5	TGTGCCAGCAGTTACCCCTTGGACAGTGCTTTAGGGTCCAATCAGCCCCAGCATTTT	CASSYPLDSALGSNQPQHF
NA	TRBV5-6	NA	TRBJ2-1	TGTGCCAGCAGCTCCGGGTCCCTCATAGTCGGGAATGAGCAGTTCTTC	CASSSGSLIVGNEQFF
NA	TRBV19	NA	TRBJ1-5	TGTGCCAGTAGTATTGAGGGGGAGCAGCCCCAGCATTTT	CASSIEGEQPQHF
NA	TRBV9	few	TRBJ1-5	TGTGCCAGCAGCGTAGGATTTCGTGACCCGATCATTTTT	CASSVGFRDPIIF
NA	TRBV5-1	NA	TRBJ1-1	TGCGCCAGCAGCCCCGCCCAAGACATTGGTGCACATGCTTTCTTT	CASSPAQDIGAHAFF